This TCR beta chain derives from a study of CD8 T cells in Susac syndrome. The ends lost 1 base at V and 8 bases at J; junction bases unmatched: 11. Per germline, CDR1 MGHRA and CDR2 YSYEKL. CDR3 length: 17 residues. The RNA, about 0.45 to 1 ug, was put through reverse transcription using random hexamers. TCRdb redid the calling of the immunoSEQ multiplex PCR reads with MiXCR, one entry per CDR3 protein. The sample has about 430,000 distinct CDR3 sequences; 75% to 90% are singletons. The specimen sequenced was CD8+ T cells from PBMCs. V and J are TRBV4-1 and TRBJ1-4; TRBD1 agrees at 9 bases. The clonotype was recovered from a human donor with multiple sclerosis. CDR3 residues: CASSQAPYGTGTEKLFF. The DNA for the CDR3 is TGCGCCAGCAGCCAAGCCCCTTACGGGACAGGGACGGAAAAACTGTTTTTT.